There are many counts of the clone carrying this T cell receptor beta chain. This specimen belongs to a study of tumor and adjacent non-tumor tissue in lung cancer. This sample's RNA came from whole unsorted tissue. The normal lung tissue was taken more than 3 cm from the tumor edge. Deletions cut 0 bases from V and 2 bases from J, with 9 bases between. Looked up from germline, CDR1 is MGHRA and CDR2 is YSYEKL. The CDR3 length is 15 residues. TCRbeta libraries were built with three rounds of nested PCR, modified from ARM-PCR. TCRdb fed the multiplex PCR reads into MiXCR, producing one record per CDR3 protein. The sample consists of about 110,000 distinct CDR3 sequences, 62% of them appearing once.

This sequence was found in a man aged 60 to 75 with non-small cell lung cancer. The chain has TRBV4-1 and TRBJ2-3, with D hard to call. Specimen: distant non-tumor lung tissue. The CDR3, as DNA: TGCGCCAGCAGCCAAGAGGACGAGTTCACAGATACGCAGTATTTT. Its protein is CASSQEDEFTDTQYF.